The 23 T cell receptor beta chains given below trace back to one sample, sequenced in a study of tumor-infiltrating lymphocytes in localized non-small cell lung cancer. Profiled with immunoSEQ multiplex PCR; TCRdb holds only in-frame clones, not every one. This table has under 7,500 clones, about 57% appearing once. The sample was lung tumor tissue. These receptors all stem from a human donor with non-small cell lung cancer.

The genes are TRBV7-9 and TRBJ2-5, with TRBD2 matching over 7 bases. Germline CDR1 and CDR2: SEHNR and FQNEAQ (reference sequence). The CDR3 is 12 residues long. The CDR3 DNA is TGTGCAGAAAGAGGCGGGGGAGAGACCCAGTACTTC. Translated: CAERGGGETQYF. Complete variable domain (other parts from reference TRBV7-9 and TRBJ2-5): DTGVSQNPRHKITKRGQNVTFRCDPISEHNRLYWYRQTLGQGPEFLTYFQNEAQLEKSRLLSDRFSAERPKGSFSTLEIQRTEQGDSAMYLCAERGGGETQYFGPGTRLLVL.

The chain is built from TRBV5-4 and TRBJ1-2; D is possibly TRBD1 (5 bases). Trimming removed 2 bases from V and 7 bases from J, with 12 bases in between. CDR3 length equals 13 residues. Germline CDR1 is SGHNT and CDR2 is YYREEE (reference sequence). CDR3 DNA sequence: TGTGCCAGCAGCTTCCCGGACAAATCTGGCTACACCTTC. It specifies CASSFPDKSGYTF.

Remarks on this clone: This specimen includes other DNA sequences encoding the same CDR3. This sequence joins TRBV9 and TRBJ2-1; 9 positions agree with TRBD2. V was clipped by 2 bases and J by 4 bases; unmatched bases: 4. The CDR3 spans 15 residues. Germline loops: CDR1 SGDLS, CDR2 YYNGEE. DNA of the CDR3: TGTGCCAGCAGCGTCGGTCTAGCGGGATACAATGAGCAGTTCTTC. Its protein product is CASSVGLAGYNEQFF.

This rearrangement joins TRBV27 to TRBJ2-7; D is unresolved. V shed 1 base and J shed 0 bases, with 4 bases lying between them. The CDR3 loop spans 13 amino acids. Germline CDR1 MNHEY, CDR2 SMNVEV (reference sequence). The CDR3 loop is CASSLFSSYEQYF. Here the CDR3 DNA reads TGTGCCAGCAGTTTATTTAGCTCCTACGAGCAGTACTTC.

This chain joins TRBV18 and TRBJ2-1; TRBD1 aligns across 9 bases. This CDR3 is built from 16 residues. The V segment lost 2 bases and the J segment 5 bases; nucleotides outside the gene matches: 7. From germline, CDR1 is KGHSH and CDR2 LQKENI. The CDR3 sequence: CASSPNGQGINNEQFF. The CDR3 bases are TGTGCCAGCTCACCAAATGGACAGGGGATCAACAATGAGCAGTTCTTC. The variable domain in full, completed from reference TRBV18 and TRBJ2-1, reads NAGVMQNPRHLVRRRGQEARLRCSPMKGHSHVYWYRQLPEEGLKFMVYLQKENIIDESGMPKERFSAEFPKEGPSILRIQQVVRGDSAAYFCASSPNGQGINNEQFFGPGTRLTVL.

The V and J genes are TRBV19 and TRBJ2-1; 7 bases line up with TRBD2. CDR1 is LNHDA and CDR2 is SQIVND in the germline V gene (reference sequence). V lost 3 bases and J lost 4; bases outside the gene matches: 6. This CDR3 is built from 15 residues. The CDR3 region is CASSIGGSVYNEQFF. The CDR3 DNA reads as TGTGCCAGTAGTATCGGCGGGAGTGTGTACAATGAGCAGTTCTTC.

The chain is built from TRBV6-5 and TRBJ2-3; D ambiguous. The V end was cut by 1 base, the J end by 6 bases, with 8 bases between. Germline CDR1 and CDR2: MNHEY and SVGAGI. The CDR3 runs to 13 residues. The CDR3 spells CASSYFISDTQYF. The CDR3, as DNA: TGTGCCAGCAGTTACTTTATTAGTGATACGCAGTATTTT.

CDR3 bases: TGTGCCAGCAGTTTAAAGGGACCGATCTTCAATCAGCCCCAGCATTTT. Its translation is CASSLKGPIFNQPQHF. The chain employs TRBV27 and TRBJ1-5; D is perhaps TRBD1 (5 bases). V was cut by 2 bases and J by 3 bases, with 14 bases left in between. The CDR3 is made up of 16 amino acids. Germline V gene lookup returns CDR1 MNHEY and CDR2 SMNVEV (reference sequence).

The chain is built from TRBV18 and TRBJ2-1; D not certain. Per the germline V gene, CDR1 is KGHSH and CDR2 is LQKENI. V was cut by 3 bases and J by 9 bases, with 6 bases left in between. CDR3 length equals 11 residues. CDR3 in amino acids: CASSPSAEQFF. In DNA form, the CDR3 reads TGTGCCAGCTCACCGTCGGCTGAGCAGTTCTTC.

This clone was seen a handful of times. The chain links TRBV14 to TRBJ2-1; D is unclear. Trimming took off 0 bases at V and 6 bases at J, with 9 bases between the two ends. CDR1 and CDR2 from the germline V gene are SGHDN and FVKESK. The CDR3 runs to 14 residues. CDR3 in DNA: TGTGCCAGCAGCCAAGATCTCGTGCCCAATGAGCAGTTCTTC. Amino acids: CASSQDLVPNEQFF.

This chain connects TRBV19 to TRBJ1-2; D remains ambiguous. The CDR3 length is 13 residues. Germline CDR1 LNHDA, CDR2 SQIVND (reference sequence). V was cut by 7 bases and J by 5 bases, with 14 bases left in between. CDR3 DNA: TGTGCCAGTATCCGGCAACCGGGTTATGGCTACACCTTC. It is translated as CASIRQPGYGYTF.

The rearrangement links TRBV5-4 to TRBJ1-2; D is perhaps TRBD1 (5 bases). Germline CDR1 reads SGHNT; CDR2 reads YYREEE (reference sequence). The CDR3 runs 14 residues. V was trimmed by 6 bases and J by 1 base, leaving 13 bases between them. CDR3: CASTSRGGNYGYTF. The DNA for the CDR3 is TGTGCCAGCACCTCAAGGGGAGGTAACTATGGCTACACCTTC.

Details on this clone: A read error may account for a junction end that differs from germline. This chain joins TRBV7-2 and TRBJ2-2; 12 nucleotides align to TRBD1. This CDR3 has 15 residues. The V gene's germline CDR1 is SGHTA and CDR2 FQGNSA. The CDR3 sequence: CASTLGTGGAGELFF. The CDR3 coding sequence is TGTGCCAGCACCTTAGGGACAGGGGGCGCCGGGGAGCTGTTTTTT.

The chain links TRBV7-2 to TRBJ2-7; D is unclear. This CDR3 contains 14 residues. V shed 1 base and J shed 3 bases, with 10 bases lying between them. Germline CDR1 reads SGHTA; CDR2 reads FQGNSA. The CDR3, as DNA: TGTGCCAGCAGCTTAGACAATAATGTCTACGAGCAGTACTTC. Amino acid sequence: CASSLDNNVYEQYF.

This clone was counted only a few times. The chain combines TRBV10-3 with TRBJ2-7, with 11 bases matching TRBD1. The length of the CDR3 is 12 residues. V lost 9 bases and J lost 7; bases outside the gene matches: 5. Germline CDR1 ENHRY, CDR2 SYGVKD. This CDR3 is CAIGQGAGEQYF. CDR3 coding DNA: TGTGCCATAGGACAGGGGGCAGGGGAGCAGTACTTC.

The chain employs TRBV19 and TRBJ2-2; TRBD1 agrees at 8 bases. The CDR3 spans 14 residues. Trimming at V came to 5 bases and at J to 7 bases, leaving 6 bases not matched to a gene. Germline CDR1 reads LNHDA; CDR2 reads SQIVND (reference sequence). The CDR3 region has the DNA TGTGCCAGTAGTTCAGGACAGGGCCGCGGGGAGCTGTTTTTT. Encoded protein: CASSSGQGRGELFF.

This clone turned up a few times. The J gene is TRBJ1-4, the V gene TRBV19; 9 positions match TRBD1. The CDR3 runs to 15 residues. V was clipped by 5 bases and J by 5 bases; unmatched bases: 6. Germline CDR1 and CDR2: LNHDA and SQIVND (reference sequence). The CDR3 region has the DNA TGTGCCAGTAGTTCCCGGACAGGGGCGAATGAAAAACTGTTTTTT. Protein sequence: CASSSRTGANEKLFF.

V and J are TRBV4-2 and TRBJ2-4; D perhaps matches TRBD1 (5 bases). Germline V gene sequence: CDR1 LGHNA, CDR2 YNFKEQ. This CDR3 contains 16 residues. V was pared by 4 bases and J by 6 bases, with 19 bases between. The CDR3 coding sequence is TGTGCCAGCAGCCCGGGCCCCGGACCGCAGGGAAACATTCAGTACTTC. Its protein product is CASSPGPGPQGNIQYF.

By share, this clone ranks as medium-sized. V is TRBV27 and J is TRBJ2-2; D gene unclear. The CDR3 consists of 15 residues. From germline, CDR1 is MNHEY and CDR2 SMNVEV (reference sequence). V was trimmed by 5 bases and J by 4 bases, leaving 14 bases between them. The CDR3 loop reads CASSPPDSPTGELFF. The CDR3, as DNA: TGTGCCAGCAGTCCGCCCGACTCACCCACCGGGGAGCTGTTTTTT.

The J gene is TRBJ2-7, the V gene TRBV19; D perhaps matches TRBD1 (6 bases). The length of the CDR3 is 15 residues. From germline, CDR1 is LNHDA and CDR2 SQIVND (reference sequence). The ends were cut back, 2 bases at V and 2 bases at J, with 13 bases in the middle. The CDR3 loop reads CASSISPGETYEQYF. In nucleotides, the CDR3 is TGTGCCAGTAGTATAAGCCCAGGGGAAACCTACGAGCAGTACTTC.

For this clone: One end of the junction fails to match germline, which may point to a read error. This chain connects TRBV7-7 to TRBJ2-2; 10 bases line up with TRBD1. The germline CDR1 and CDR2 sequences are SSHAT and FNYEAQ (reference sequence). The length of the CDR3 is 18 residues. This CDR3 is CASSPDRGGGGNTGELFF. The CDR3, as DNA: TGTGCTAGCAGCCCGGACAGGGGGGGCGGAGGGAACACCGGGGAGCTGTTTTTT.

The chain recombines TRBV29-1 with TRBJ1-4; 7 bases align to TRBD1. V gave up 7 bases and J gave up 3 bases; unmatched junction bases: 11. Germline assignment: CDR1 SQVTM and CDR2 ANQGSEA. CDR3 length equals 15 residues. The CDR3 is CSASEGAWANEKLFF. CDR3 bases: TGCAGCGCCTCTGAGGGGGCGTGGGCTAATGAAAAACTGTTTTTT.

The gene calls are TRBV11-2 and TRBJ2-7; D is perhaps TRBD1 (6 bases). Trimming left V 2 bases short and J 2 bases short, with 10 bases between. Germline lookup yields CDR1 SGHAT and CDR2 FQNNGV. The CDR3 runs to 14 residues. For the CDR3, the DNA is TGTGCCAGCAGCTTATTTAGGGACACCTACGAGCAGTACTTC. This codes for CASSLFRDTYEQYF.